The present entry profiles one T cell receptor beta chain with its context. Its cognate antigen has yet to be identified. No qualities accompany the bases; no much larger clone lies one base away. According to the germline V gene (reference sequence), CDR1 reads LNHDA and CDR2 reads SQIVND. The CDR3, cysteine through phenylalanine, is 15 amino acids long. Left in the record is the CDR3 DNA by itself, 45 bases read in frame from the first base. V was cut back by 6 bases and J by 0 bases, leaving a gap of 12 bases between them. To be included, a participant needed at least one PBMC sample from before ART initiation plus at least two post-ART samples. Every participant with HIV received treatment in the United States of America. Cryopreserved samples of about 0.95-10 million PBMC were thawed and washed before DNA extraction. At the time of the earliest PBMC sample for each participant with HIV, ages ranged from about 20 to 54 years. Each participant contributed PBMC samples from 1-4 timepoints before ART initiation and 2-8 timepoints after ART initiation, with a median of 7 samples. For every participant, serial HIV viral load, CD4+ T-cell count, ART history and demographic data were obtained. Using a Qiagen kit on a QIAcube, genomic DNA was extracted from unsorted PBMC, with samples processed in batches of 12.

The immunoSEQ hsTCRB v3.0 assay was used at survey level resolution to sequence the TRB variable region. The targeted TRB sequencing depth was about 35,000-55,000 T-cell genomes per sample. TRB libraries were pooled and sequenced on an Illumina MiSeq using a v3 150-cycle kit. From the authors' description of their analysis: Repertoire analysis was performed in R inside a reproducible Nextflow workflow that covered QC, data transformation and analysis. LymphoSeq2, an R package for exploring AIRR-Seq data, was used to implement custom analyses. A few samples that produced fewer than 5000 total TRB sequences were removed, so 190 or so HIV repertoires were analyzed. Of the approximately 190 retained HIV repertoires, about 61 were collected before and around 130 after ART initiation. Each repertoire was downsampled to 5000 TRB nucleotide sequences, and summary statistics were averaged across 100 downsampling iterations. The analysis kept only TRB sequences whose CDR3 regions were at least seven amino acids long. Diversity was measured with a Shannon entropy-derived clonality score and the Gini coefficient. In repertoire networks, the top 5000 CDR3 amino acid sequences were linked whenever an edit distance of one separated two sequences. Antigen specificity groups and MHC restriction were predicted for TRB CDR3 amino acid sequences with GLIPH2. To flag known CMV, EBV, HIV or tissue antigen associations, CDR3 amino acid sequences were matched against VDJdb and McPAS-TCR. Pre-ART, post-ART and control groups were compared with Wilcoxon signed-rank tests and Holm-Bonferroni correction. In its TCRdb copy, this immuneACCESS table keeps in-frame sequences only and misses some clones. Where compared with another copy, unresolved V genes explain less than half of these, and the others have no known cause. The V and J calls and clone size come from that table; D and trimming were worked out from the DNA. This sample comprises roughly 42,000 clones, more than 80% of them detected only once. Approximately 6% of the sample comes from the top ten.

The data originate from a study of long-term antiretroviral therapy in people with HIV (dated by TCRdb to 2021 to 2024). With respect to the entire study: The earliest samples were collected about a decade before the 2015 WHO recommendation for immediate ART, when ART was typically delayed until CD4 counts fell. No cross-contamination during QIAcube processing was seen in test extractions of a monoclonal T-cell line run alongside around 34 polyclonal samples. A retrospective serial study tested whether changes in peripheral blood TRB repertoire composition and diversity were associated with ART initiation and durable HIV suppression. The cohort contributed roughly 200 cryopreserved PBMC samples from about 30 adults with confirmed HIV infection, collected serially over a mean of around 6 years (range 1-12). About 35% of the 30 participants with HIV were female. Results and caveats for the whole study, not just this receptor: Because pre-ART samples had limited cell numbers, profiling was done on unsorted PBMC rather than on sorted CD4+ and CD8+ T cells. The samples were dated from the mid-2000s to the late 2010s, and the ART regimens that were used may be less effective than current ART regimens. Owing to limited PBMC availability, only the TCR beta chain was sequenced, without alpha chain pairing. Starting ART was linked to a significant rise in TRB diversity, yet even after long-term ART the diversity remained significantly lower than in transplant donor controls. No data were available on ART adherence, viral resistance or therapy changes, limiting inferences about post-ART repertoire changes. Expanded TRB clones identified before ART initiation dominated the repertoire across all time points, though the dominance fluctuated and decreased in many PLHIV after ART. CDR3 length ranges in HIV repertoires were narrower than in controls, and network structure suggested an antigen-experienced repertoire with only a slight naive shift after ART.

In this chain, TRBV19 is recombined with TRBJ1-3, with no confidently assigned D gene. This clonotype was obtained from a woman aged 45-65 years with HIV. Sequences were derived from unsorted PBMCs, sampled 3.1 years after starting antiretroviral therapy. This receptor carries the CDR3 CASSATSSSGNTIYF. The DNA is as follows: TGTGCCAGTAGCGCGACATCAAGCTCTGGAAACACCATATATTTT.